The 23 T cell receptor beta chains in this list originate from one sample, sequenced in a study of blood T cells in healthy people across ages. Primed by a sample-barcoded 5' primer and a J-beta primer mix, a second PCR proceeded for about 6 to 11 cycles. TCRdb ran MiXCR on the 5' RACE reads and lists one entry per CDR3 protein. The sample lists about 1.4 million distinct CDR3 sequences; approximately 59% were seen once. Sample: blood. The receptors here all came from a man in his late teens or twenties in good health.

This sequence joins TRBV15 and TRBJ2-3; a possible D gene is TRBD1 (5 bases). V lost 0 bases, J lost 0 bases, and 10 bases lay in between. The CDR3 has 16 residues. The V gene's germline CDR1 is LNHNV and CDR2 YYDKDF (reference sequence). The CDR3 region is CATSRDARASTDTQYF. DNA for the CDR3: TGTGCCACCAGCAGAGATGCCAGGGCTAGCACAGATACGCAGTATTTT.

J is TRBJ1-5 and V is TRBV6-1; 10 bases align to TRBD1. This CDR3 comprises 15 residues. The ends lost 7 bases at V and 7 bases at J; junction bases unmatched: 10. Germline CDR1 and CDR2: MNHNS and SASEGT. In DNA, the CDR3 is TGTGCCAGCACTAAGGGGGACAGGGGCACCCAGCCCCAGCATTTT. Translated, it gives CASTKGDRGTQPQHF.

The DNA for the CDR3 is TGCAGTGCCTATAGGACAGGGGGCCAGTACACTGAAGCTTTCTTT. It codes for CSAYRTGGQYTEAFF. The chain has TRBV20-1 and TRBJ1-1; 11 bases are a match to TRBD1. Germline CDR1 reads DFQATT; CDR2 reads SNEGSKA (reference sequence). With 6 bases clipped from V and 3 bases from J, the junction kept 9 bases outside the gene matches. The CDR3 contains 15 residues.

CDR3 region: CASRAGQLNSYEQYF. The CDR3 DNA is TGTGCCAGCAGAGCCGGACAGCTAAACTCCTACGAGCAGTACTTC. The rearrangement joins TRBV6-5 to TRBJ2-4; the D gene is possibly TRBD1 (6 bases). The J call may be mistaken, given a closer DNA end match to TRBJ2-7. The CDR3 extends over 15 amino acids. Germline-derived CDR1 and CDR2 are MNHEY and SVGAGI.

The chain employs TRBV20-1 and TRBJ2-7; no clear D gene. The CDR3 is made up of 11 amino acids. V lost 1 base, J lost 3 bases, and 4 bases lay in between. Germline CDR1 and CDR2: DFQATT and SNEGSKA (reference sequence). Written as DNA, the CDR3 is TGCAGTGCTAGAGTTCACTACGAGCAGTACTTC. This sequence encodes CSARVHYEQYF.

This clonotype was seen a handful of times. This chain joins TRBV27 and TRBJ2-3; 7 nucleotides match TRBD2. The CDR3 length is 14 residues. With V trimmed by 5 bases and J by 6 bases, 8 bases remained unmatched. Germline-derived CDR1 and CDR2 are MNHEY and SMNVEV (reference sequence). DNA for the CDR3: TGTGCCAGCAGTCCGACGGGAGGTTGGGATACGCAGTATTTT. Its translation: CASSPTGGWDTQYF.

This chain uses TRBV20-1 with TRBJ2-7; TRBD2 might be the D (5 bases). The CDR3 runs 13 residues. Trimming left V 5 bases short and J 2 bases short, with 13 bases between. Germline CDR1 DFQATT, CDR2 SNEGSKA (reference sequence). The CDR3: CSAQGLAPYEQYF. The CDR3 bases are TGCAGTGCTCAAGGACTGGCTCCCTACGAGCAGTACTTC.

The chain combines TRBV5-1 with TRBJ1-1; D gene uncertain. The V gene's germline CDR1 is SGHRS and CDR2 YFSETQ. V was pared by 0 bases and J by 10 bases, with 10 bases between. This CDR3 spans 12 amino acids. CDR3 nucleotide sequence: TGCGCCAGCAGCTTGGACCCTCTTCGAGCTTTCTTT. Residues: CASSLDPLRAFF.

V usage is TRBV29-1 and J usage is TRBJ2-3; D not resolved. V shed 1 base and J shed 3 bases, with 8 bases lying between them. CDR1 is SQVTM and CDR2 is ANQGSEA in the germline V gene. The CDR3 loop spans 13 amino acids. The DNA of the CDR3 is TGCAGCGTTGAAGGGCTGCGGACAGATACGCAGTATTTT. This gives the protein CSVEGLRTDTQYF.

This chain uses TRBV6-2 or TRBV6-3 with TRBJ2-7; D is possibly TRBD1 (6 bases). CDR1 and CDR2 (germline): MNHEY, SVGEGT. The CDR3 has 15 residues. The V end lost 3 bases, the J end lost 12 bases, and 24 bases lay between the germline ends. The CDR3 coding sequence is TGTGCCAGCAGTTATCCCCGACAGGTGCGCGAGACCCGGTACTTC. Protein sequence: CASSYPRQVRETRYF.

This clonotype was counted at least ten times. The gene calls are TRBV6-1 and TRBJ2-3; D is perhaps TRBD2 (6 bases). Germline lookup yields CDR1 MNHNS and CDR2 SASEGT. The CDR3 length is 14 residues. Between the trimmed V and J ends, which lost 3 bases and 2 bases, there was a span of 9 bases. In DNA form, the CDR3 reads TGTGCCAGCAGTGAGGGGCGGGACACAGATACGCAGTATTTT. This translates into CASSEGRDTDTQYF.

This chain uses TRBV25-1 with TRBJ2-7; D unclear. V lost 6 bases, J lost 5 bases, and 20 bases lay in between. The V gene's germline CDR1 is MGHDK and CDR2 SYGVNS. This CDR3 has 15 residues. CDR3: CASSDSARGDNEQYF. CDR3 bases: TGTGCCAGCAGCGACTCAGCCCGAGGTGACAACGAGCAGTACTTC.

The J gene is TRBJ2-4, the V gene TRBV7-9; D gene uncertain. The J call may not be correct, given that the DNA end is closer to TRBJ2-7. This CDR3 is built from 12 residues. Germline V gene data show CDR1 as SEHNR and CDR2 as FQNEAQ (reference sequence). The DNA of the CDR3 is TGTGCCAGCAGCTCCGCTGTACGCGAGCAGTACTTC. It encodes CASSSAVREQYF.

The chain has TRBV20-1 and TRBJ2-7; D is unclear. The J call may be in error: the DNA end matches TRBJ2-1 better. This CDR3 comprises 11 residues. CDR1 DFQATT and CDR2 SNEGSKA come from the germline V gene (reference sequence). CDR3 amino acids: CSASGDGEQFF. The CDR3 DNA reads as TGCAGTGCTAGTGGTGATGGCGAGCAGTTCTTC.

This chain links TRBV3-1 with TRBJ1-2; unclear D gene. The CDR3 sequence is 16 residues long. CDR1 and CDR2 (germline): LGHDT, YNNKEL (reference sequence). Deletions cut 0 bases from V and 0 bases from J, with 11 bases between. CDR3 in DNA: TGTGCCAGCAGCCAAGAGGCCGTGACCCCTAACTATGGCTACACCTTC. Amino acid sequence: CASSQEAVTPNYGYTF.

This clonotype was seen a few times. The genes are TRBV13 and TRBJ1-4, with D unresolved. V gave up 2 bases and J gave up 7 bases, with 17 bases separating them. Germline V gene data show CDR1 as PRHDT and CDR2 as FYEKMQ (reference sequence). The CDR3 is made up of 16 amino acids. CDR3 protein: CASSLSGSGDGEKLFF. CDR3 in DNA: TGTGCCAGCAGCTTATCAGGATCGGGAGATGGTGAAAAACTGTTTTTT.

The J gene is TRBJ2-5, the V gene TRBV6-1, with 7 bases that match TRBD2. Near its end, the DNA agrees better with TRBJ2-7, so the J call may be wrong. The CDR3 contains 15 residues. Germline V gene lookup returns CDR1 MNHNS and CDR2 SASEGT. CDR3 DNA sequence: TGTGCCAGCAGTGAAGAAGGACTAGTAGTCTACGAGCAGTACTTC. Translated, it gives CASSEEGLVVYEQYF.

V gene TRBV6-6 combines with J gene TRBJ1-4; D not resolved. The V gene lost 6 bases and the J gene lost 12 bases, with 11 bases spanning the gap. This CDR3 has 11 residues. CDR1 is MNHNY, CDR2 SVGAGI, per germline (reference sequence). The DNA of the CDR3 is TGTGCCAGCAGCTCCAAGAAGGAACTGTTTTTT. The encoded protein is CASSSKKELFF.

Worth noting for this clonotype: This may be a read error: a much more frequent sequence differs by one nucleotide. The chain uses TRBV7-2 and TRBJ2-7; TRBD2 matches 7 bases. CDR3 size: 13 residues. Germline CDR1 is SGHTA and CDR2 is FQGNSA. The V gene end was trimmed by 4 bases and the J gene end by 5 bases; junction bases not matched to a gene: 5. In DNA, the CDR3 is TGTGCCAGCAGCTGTGTGACTAGCAACGAGCAGTACTTC. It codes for CASSCVTSNEQYF.

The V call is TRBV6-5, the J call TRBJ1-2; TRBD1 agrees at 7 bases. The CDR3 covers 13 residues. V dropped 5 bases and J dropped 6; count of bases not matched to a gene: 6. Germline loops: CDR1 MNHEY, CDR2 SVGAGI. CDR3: CASSRDQGDGYTF. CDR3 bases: TGTGCCAGCAGTCGAGATCAGGGGGATGGCTACACCTTC.

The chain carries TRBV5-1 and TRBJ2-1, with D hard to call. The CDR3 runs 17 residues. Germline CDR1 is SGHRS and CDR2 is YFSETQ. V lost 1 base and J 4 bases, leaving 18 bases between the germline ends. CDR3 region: CASSLWGRGGWYNEQFF. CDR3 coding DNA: TGCGCCAGCAGCTTGTGGGGTCGAGGTGGGTGGTACAATGAGCAGTTCTTC.

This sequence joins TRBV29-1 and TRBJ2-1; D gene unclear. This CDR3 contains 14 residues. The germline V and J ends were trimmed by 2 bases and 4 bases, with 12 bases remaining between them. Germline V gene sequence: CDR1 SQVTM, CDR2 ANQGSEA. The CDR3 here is CSVERLGMYNEQFF. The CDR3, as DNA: TGCAGCGTTGAAAGACTGGGCATGTACAATGAGCAGTTCTTC.

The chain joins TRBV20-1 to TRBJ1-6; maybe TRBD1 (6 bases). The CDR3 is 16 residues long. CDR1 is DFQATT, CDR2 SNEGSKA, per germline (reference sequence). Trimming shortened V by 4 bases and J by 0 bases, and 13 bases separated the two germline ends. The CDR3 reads CSAKHREGSYNSPLHF. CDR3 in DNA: TGCAGTGCTAAACACAGGGAAGGCTCCTATAATTCACCCCTCCACTTT.